The rows below give T cell receptor beta chains drawn from one sample of a study of response to subunit inactivated influenza vaccine. One entry per CDR3 protein results from TCRdb running MiXCR on the RT-PCR reads. The table records some 800,000 distinct CDR3 sequences, approximately 22% of them present only once. Sample: PBMCs from blood, taken less than 6 days after vaccination. These TCRs come from a man aged 50 or older who received an inactivated influenza vaccine. The conserved cysteine and the conserved F or W are not part of the CDR3 here.

V gene: TRBV29-1
J gene: TRBJ1-1
CDR3 protein: SVGDGKGEAF

V gene: TRBV29-1
J gene: TRBJ2-5
CDR3 protein: SLVWGQETQY

V gene: TRBV20-1
J gene: TRBJ1-6
CDR3 protein: SAGDSGGDSPLH

V gene: TRBV5-6
J gene: TRBJ2-3
CDR3 protein: ASSLSGTPDTQY

V gene: TRBV5-1
J gene: TRBJ2-1
CDR3 protein: ASSSTGTSGRSEQF

V gene: TRBV12-3/TRBV12-4
J gene: TRBJ2-7
CDR3 protein: ASSFASGSEQY

V gene: TRBV7-8
J gene: TRBJ1-5
CDR3 protein: ASSLAWGLGNQPQH

V gene: TRBV11-2
J gene: TRBJ2-4
CDR3 protein: ASSPSPFGTLAKNIQY

V gene: TRBV29-1
J gene: TRBJ2-7
CDR3 protein: SAPIPGQGGYEQY

V gene: TRBV12-3/TRBV12-4
J gene: TRBJ2-3
CDR3 protein: ASSSRREVTDTQY

V gene: TRBV4-3
J gene: TRBJ1-1
CDR3 protein: ASSRSYIRVLGEAF

V gene: TRBV5-1
J gene: TRBJ2-5
CDR3 protein: ASSLGLAGVQQETQY

V gene: TRBV29-1
J gene: TRBJ2-7
CDR3 protein: SVMTSGDYEQY

V gene: TRBV4-1
J gene: TRBJ2-5
CDR3 protein: ASSPRPLGTSGGGEETQY

V gene: TRBV6-2/TRBV6-3
J gene: TRBJ2-5
CDR3 protein: ASSYSVGAPQETQY

V gene: TRBV10-3
J gene: TRBJ2-5
CDR3 protein: AISPTGNRTQY

V gene: TRBV27
J gene: TRBJ2-7
CDR3 protein: ASSFQAGMYEQY

V gene: TRBV5-1
J gene: TRBJ2-7
CDR3 protein: ASSSKPLAGVSEQY

V gene: TRBV12-3/TRBV12-4
J gene: TRBJ2-2
CDR3 protein: ASSPSGSSNTGELF

V gene: TRBV12-3/TRBV12-4
J gene: TRBJ1-5
CDR3 protein: ASSGGRAIQPQH

V gene: TRBV7-8
J gene: TRBJ1-1
CDR3 protein: ASSLTGQGITEAF

V gene: TRBV6-2/TRBV6-3
J gene: TRBJ2-7
CDR3 protein: ASSYGLAIPSYEQY

V gene: TRBV12-3/TRBV12-4
J gene: TRBJ2-6
CDR3 protein: ASSPTTGDGANVLT

V gene: TRBV5-1
J gene: TRBJ1-2
CDR3 protein: ASSLDGQGGLGYT

V gene: TRBV10-3
J gene: TRBJ2-3
CDR3 protein: AISELWVTSTDTQY

V gene: TRBV12-3/TRBV12-4
J gene: TRBJ1-1
CDR3 protein: ASSSRTGGASEAF

V gene: TRBV6-2/TRBV6-3
J gene: TRBJ2-6
CDR3 protein: ASSYRDRDSSGANVLT

V gene: TRBV5-1
J gene: TRBJ2-3
CDR3 protein: ASSSGGLAGVPDTQY

V gene: TRBV4-2
J gene: TRBJ2-3
CDR3 protein: ASSSTEGSTDTQY

V gene: TRBV28
J gene: TRBJ2-4
CDR3 protein: ASSYFAKNIQY

V gene: TRBV29-1
J gene: TRBJ2-7
CDR3 protein: SVEENGAGTYEQY

V gene: TRBV10-3
J gene: TRBJ2-5
CDR3 protein: AISPSGRAQETQY

V gene: TRBV29-1
J gene: TRBJ1-5
CDR3 protein: SVETGNNQPQH

V gene: TRBV29-1
J gene: TRBJ2-1
CDR3 protein: SVGGRWSDEQF

V gene: TRBV28
J gene: TRBJ1-3
CDR3 protein: ASRVTGGADGNTIY

V gene: TRBV12-3/TRBV12-4
J gene: TRBJ2-7
CDR3 protein: ASSLNHHEQY

V gene: TRBV18
J gene: TRBJ2-7
CDR3 protein: ASSPGLSIYEQY

V gene: TRBV30
J gene: TRBJ2-1
CDR3 protein: AWEREQSYNEQF

V gene: TRBV11-2
J gene: TRBJ2-5
CDR3 protein: ASSPDGATQY

V gene: TRBV20-1
J gene: TRBJ2-1
CDR3 protein: SAPAYSYNEQF

V gene: TRBV12-3/TRBV12-4
J gene: TRBJ1-4
CDR3 protein: ASSLDGKGEKLF

V gene: TRBV3-1
J gene: TRBJ2-1
CDR3 protein: ATSRLAGENNEQF

V gene: TRBV6-5
J gene: TRBJ2-3
CDR3 protein: ASSYSSGGMAQY

V gene: TRBV20-1
J gene: TRBJ2-1
CDR3 protein: SANGLVYNEQF

V gene: TRBV7-9
J gene: TRBJ2-7
CDR3 protein: ASSPPGQHTYEQY

V gene: TRBV29-1
J gene: TRBJ2-5
CDR3 protein: SVDSGWQGGTQY

V gene: TRBV12-3/TRBV12-4
J gene: TRBJ2-2
CDR3 protein: ASNPGPYTGELF

V gene: TRBV30
J gene: TRBJ2-5
CDR3 protein: AWSRHQGETQY

V gene: TRBV20-1
J gene: TRBJ1-2
CDR3 protein: SARMVQGNLYGYT

V gene: TRBV24-1
J gene: TRBJ1-5
CDR3 protein: ATSDPRSNQPQH

V gene: TRBV5-1
J gene: TRBJ1-2
CDR3 protein: ASSLGTNIDGYT

V gene: TRBV18
J gene: TRBJ2-1
CDR3 protein: ASSPPISYNEQF

V gene: TRBV6-6
J gene: TRBJ2-7
CDR3 protein: ASRGTGNYEQY

V gene: TRBV20-1
J gene: TRBJ1-5
CDR3 protein: SASKDRANQPQH

V gene: TRBV20-1
J gene: TRBJ2-2
CDR3 protein: SAKAGVEGELF

V gene: TRBV7-1
J gene: TRBJ2-6
CDR3 protein: ASSSADLPGQGFSGANVLT

V gene: TRBV6-1
J gene: TRBJ1-6
CDR3 protein: ASRQFYNSPLH

V gene: TRBV20-1
J gene: TRBJ1-4
CDR3 protein: SASEGGNEKLF

V gene: TRBV20-1
J gene: TRBJ2-7
CDR3 protein: SAAPSGAHEQY